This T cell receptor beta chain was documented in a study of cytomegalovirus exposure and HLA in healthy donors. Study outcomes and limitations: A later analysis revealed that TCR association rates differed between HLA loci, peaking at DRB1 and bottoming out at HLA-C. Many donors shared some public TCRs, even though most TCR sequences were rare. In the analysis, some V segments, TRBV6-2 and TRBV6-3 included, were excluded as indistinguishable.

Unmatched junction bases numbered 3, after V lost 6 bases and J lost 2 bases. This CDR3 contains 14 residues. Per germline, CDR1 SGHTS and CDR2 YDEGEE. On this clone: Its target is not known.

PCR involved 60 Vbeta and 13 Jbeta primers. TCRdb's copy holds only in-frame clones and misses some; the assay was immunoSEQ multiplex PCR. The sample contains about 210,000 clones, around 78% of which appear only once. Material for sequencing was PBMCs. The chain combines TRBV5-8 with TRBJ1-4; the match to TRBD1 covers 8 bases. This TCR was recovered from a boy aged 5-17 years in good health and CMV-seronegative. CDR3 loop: CASNYRGTNEKLFF. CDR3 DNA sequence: TGTGCCAGCAATTACAGGGGGACTAATGAAAAACTGTTTTTT.